A selection of T cell receptor beta chains follows, all from one sample in a study of identical twins. TCRdb re-called the 5' RACE reads with MiXCR, one entry per CDR3 protein. The table includes 1.5 million to 2 million distinct CDR3 sequences, 32% detected once. Sequencing was performed on cord blood. The receptors were gathered from a newborn girl in good health. Both conserved end residues are part of each CDR3. A D gene is named only where the DNA matches it firmly. Clone size, where shown, is once, few, many, or a class for clones that have expanded.

CDR3 protein: CASSLDVRAGYTF; CDR3 DNA: TGCGCCAGCAGCTTGGATGTGAGGGCTGGCTACACCTTC; D gene: NA; V gene: TRBV5-1; clone size: NA; J gene: TRBJ1-2
CDR3 protein: CASSLRGGLAGGRGSYNEQFF; CDR3 DNA: TGTGCCAGCAGCTTGAGGGGAGGGCTAGCGGGAGGGCGAGGGTCCTACAATGAGCAGTTCTTC; D gene: TRBD2; V gene: TRBV7-8; clone size: NA; J gene: TRBJ2-1
CDR3 protein: CASSQASGYGYTF; CDR3 DNA: TGTGCCAGCAGCCAAGCTTCGGGCTATGGCTACACCTTC; D gene: NA; V gene: TRBV4-2; clone size: few; J gene: TRBJ1-2
CDR3 protein: CSASGRAPGEQFF; CDR3 DNA: TGCAGTGCTAGCGGGAGGGCCCCCGGTGAGCAGTTCTTC; D gene: TRBD2; V gene: TRBV20-1; clone size: NA; J gene: TRBJ2-1
CDR3 protein: CASSLDRTYYKNIQYF; CDR3 DNA: TGTGCCAGCAGTTTAGACCGGACATATTACAAAAACATTCAGTACTTC; D gene: NA; V gene: TRBV28; clone size: few; J gene: TRBJ2-4
CDR3 protein: CSVEDLGQGFGYTF; CDR3 DNA: TGCAGCGTTGAAGATCTAGGACAGGGGTTTGGCTACACCTTC; D gene: TRBD1; V gene: TRBV29-1; clone size: NA; J gene: TRBJ1-2
CDR3 protein: CATSDFSTSGPFTDTQYF; CDR3 DNA: TGTGCCACCAGTGATTTCTCGACTAGCGGACCTTTCACAGATACGCAGTATTTT; D gene: TRBD2; V gene: TRBV24-1; clone size: NA; J gene: TRBJ2-3
CDR3 protein: CASSLGGWQNIQYF; CDR3 DNA: TGTGCCAGCAGTTTAGGGGGGTGGCAAAACATTCAGTACTTC; D gene: NA; V gene: TRBV27; clone size: few; J gene: TRBJ2-4
CDR3 protein: CASSPARTGGYEQYF; CDR3 DNA: TGTGCCAGCAGTCCAGCTCGGACAGGGGGCTACGAGCAGTACTTC; D gene: TRBD1; V gene: TRBV27; clone size: NA; J gene: TRBJ2-7
CDR3 protein: CASKGQVLNQPQHF; CDR3 DNA: TGTGCCAGCAAGGGACAGGTTCTCAATCAGCCCCAGCATTTT; D gene: TRBD1; V gene: TRBV6-1; clone size: few; J gene: TRBJ1-5
CDR3 protein: CASSLLAFYNEQFF; CDR3 DNA: TGTGCCAGCAGCCTTCTAGCGTTCTACAATGAGCAGTTCTTC; D gene: NA; V gene: TRBV7-2; clone size: NA; J gene: TRBJ2-1
CDR3 protein: CAGSPQANQPQHF; CDR3 DNA: TGTGCCGGTAGTCCACAGGCCAATCAGCCCCAGCATTTT; D gene: NA; V gene: TRBV19; clone size: NA; J gene: TRBJ1-5
CDR3 protein: CSASYRGTNYGYTF; CDR3 DNA: TGCAGTGCTAGTTACCGGGGGACAAACTATGGCTACACCTTC; D gene: NA; V gene: TRBV20-1; clone size: NA; J gene: TRBJ1-2
CDR3 protein: CASSPGTDRHFTKETQYF; CDR3 DNA: TGTGCCAGCAGCCCGGGGACGGACAGACACTTCACCAAAGAGACCCAGTACTTC; D gene: NA; V gene: TRBV7-9; clone size: few; J gene: TRBJ2-5
CDR3 protein: CASSRTGALNTEAFF; CDR3 DNA: TGTGCCAGCTCACGGACGGGTGCTCTGAACACTGAAGCTTTCTTT; D gene: NA; V gene: TRBV18; clone size: NA; J gene: TRBJ1-1
CDR3 protein: CASSQEAVKQYF; CDR3 DNA: TGTGCCAGCAGCCAAGAGGCGGTAAAGCAGTACTTC; D gene: NA; V gene: TRBV3-1; clone size: once; J gene: TRBJ2-7
CDR3 protein: CASSEVGSGYEQYF; CDR3 DNA: TGTGCCAGCAGTGAAGTTGGGAGCGGCTACGAGCAGTACTTC; D gene: NA; V gene: TRBV6-1; clone size: few; J gene: TRBJ2-7
CDR3 protein: CASSLRFPTVAVQETQYF; CDR3 DNA: TGTGCCAGCAGTTTACGTTTCCCCACCGTAGCGGTCCAAGAGACCCAGTACTTC; D gene: NA; V gene: TRBV12-3/TRBV12-4; clone size: NA; J gene: TRBJ2-5
CDR3 protein: CASSLFHYEKLFF; CDR3 DNA: TGTGCCAGCAGCTTATTCCACTATGAAAAACTGTTTTTT; D gene: NA; V gene: TRBV7-9; clone size: NA; J gene: TRBJ1-4
CDR3 protein: CASSLIEDTGELFF; CDR3 DNA: TGCGCCAGCAGCTTGATAGAGGACACCGGGGAGCTGTTTTTT; D gene: NA; V gene: TRBV5-1; clone size: NA; J gene: TRBJ2-2
CDR3 protein: CATSGTDTGELFF; CDR3 DNA: TGTGCCACCAGTGGGACAGACACCGGGGAGCTGTTTTTT; D gene: NA; V gene: TRBV24-1; clone size: NA; J gene: TRBJ2-2
CDR3 protein: CASSQAMGAEGYTF; CDR3 DNA: TGTGCCAGCAGCCAAGCTATGGGGGCGGAGGGCTACACCTTC; D gene: NA; V gene: TRBV14; clone size: NA; J gene: TRBJ1-2
CDR3 protein: CASSSPGLAGVEQFF; CDR3 DNA: TGTGCCAGCAGTTCGCCGGGACTAGCGGGAGTTGAGCAGTTCTTC; D gene: TRBD2; V gene: TRBV19; clone size: NA; J gene: TRBJ2-1
CDR3 protein: CASSSGGVNQPQHF; CDR3 DNA: TGTGCCAGCAGTTCTGGCGGCGTCAATCAGCCCCAGCATTTT; D gene: NA; V gene: TRBV12-3/TRBV12-4; clone size: NA; J gene: TRBJ1-5
CDR3 protein: CAISERGQRAEAFF; CDR3 DNA: TGTGCCATCAGTGAGAGGGGGCAAAGGGCTGAAGCTTTCTTT; D gene: TRBD1; V gene: TRBV10-3; clone size: few; J gene: TRBJ1-1
CDR3 protein: CASSPGLAVHEQFF; CDR3 DNA: TGTGCCAGCTCACCGGGACTAGCGGTGCATGAGCAGTTCTTC; D gene: TRBD2; V gene: TRBV18; clone size: NA; J gene: TRBJ2-1
CDR3 protein: CATTPGQGFPGQYF; CDR3 DNA: TGTGCCACTACCCCGGGACAGGGGTTTCCTGGGCAGTACTTC; D gene: TRBD1; V gene: TRBV2; clone size: NA; J gene: TRBJ2-4
CDR3 protein: CASSFSGQRAYNEQFF; CDR3 DNA: TGTGCCAGCAGTTTTTCAGGCCAGCGAGCCTACAATGAGCAGTTCTTC; D gene: NA; V gene: TRBV12-3/TRBV12-4; clone size: few; J gene: TRBJ2-1
CDR3 protein: CASSLLTRRSGELFF; CDR3 DNA: TGTGCCAGCAGTTTATTGACCCGGAGGTCCGGGGAGCTGTTTTTT; D gene: NA; V gene: TRBV27; clone size: once; J gene: TRBJ2-2
CDR3 protein: CASSVIGGSSYNEQFF; CDR3 DNA: TGTGCCAGCAGCGTAATAGGGGGGAGCTCCTACAATGAGCAGTTCTTC; D gene: NA; V gene: TRBV9; clone size: NA; J gene: TRBJ2-1
CDR3 protein: CASSVVGSNYNEQFF; CDR3 DNA: TGTGCCAGCAGCGTAGTGGGCTCAAACTACAATGAGCAGTTCTTC; D gene: NA; V gene: TRBV7-2; clone size: NA; J gene: TRBJ2-1
CDR3 protein: CASSQWRQDYGYTF; CDR3 DNA: TGCGCCAGCAGCCAATGGCGGCAGGATTATGGCTACACCTTC; D gene: NA; V gene: TRBV4-1; clone size: NA; J gene: TRBJ1-2
CDR3 protein: CASSVSGNEQYF; CDR3 DNA: TGCGCCAGCAGCGTTTCAGGGAACGAGCAGTACTTC; D gene: NA; V gene: TRBV5-1; clone size: many; J gene: TRBJ2-7
CDR3 protein: CASSQYVVGETQYF; CDR3 DNA: TGCGCCAGCAGCCAGTACGTTGTAGGCGAGACCCAGTACTTC; D gene: NA; V gene: TRBV4-1; clone size: NA; J gene: TRBJ2-5
CDR3 protein: CSARSWEGGGLYNEQFF; CDR3 DNA: TGCAGTGCTAGATCCTGGGAGGGGGGAGGTCTCTACAATGAGCAGTTCTTC; D gene: NA; V gene: TRBV20-1; clone size: NA; J gene: TRBJ2-1
CDR3 protein: CASFDLAGGNEQYF; CDR3 DNA: TGTGCCAGCTTCGACTTGGCGGGGGGCAACGAGCAGTACTTC; D gene: TRBD2; V gene: TRBV27; clone size: NA; J gene: TRBJ2-7
CDR3 protein: CSVEWTGIYYGYTF; CDR3 DNA: TGCAGCGTTGAATGGACAGGGATATACTATGGCTACACCTTC; D gene: TRBD1; V gene: TRBV29-1; clone size: NA; J gene: TRBJ1-2
CDR3 protein: CSAREGLGKNYGYTF; CDR3 DNA: TGCAGTGCTAGAGAGGGGTTAGGCAAGAACTATGGCTACACCTTC; D gene: NA; V gene: TRBV20-1; clone size: NA; J gene: TRBJ1-2
CDR3 protein: CASSGDVRPQHF; CDR3 DNA: TGTGCCAGCAGCGGGGACGTGCGGCCCCAGCATTTT; D gene: NA; V gene: TRBV2; clone size: NA; J gene: TRBJ1-5
CDR3 protein: CSVEARLTDTEYF; CDR3 DNA: TGCAGCGTTGAGGCTAGACTCACAGATACGGAGTATTTT; D gene: NA; V gene: TRBV29-1; clone size: NA; J gene: TRBJ2-3